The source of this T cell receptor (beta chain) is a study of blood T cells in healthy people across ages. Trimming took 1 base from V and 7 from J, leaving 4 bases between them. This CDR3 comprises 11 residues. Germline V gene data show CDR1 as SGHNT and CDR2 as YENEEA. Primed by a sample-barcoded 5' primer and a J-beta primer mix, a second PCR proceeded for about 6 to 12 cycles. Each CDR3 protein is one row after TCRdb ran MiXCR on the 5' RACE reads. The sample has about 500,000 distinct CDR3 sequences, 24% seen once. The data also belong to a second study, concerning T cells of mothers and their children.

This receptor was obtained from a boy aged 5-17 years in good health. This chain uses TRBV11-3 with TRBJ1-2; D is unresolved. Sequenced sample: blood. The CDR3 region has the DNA TGTGCCAGCAGCTTAGCGGTTGGCTACACCTTC. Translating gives CASSLAVGYTF.